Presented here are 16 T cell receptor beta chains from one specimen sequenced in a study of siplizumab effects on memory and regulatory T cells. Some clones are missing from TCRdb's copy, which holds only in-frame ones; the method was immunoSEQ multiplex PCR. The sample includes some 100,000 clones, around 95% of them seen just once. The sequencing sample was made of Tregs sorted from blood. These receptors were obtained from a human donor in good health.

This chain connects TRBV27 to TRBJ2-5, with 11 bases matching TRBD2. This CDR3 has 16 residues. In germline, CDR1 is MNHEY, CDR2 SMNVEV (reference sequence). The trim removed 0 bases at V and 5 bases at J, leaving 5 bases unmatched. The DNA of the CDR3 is TGTGCCAGCAGTTTATCGATGGTAGCGGGAGGGGAGACCCAGTACTTC. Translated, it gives CASSLSMVAGGETQYF.

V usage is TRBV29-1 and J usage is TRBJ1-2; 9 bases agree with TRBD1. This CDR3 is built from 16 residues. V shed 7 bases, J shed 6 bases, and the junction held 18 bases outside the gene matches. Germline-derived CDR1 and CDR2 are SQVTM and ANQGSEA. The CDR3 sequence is CSGDHGTGRARDGYTF. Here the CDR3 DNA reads TGCAGCGGGGACCACGGGACAGGGAGGGCTAGGGATGGCTACACCTTC. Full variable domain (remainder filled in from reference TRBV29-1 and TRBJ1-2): SAVISQKPSRDICQRGTSLTIQCQVDSQVTMMFWYRQQPGQSLTLIATANQGSEATYESGFVIDKFPISRPNLTFSTLTVSNMSPEDSSIYLCSGDHGTGRARDGYTFGSGTRLTVV.

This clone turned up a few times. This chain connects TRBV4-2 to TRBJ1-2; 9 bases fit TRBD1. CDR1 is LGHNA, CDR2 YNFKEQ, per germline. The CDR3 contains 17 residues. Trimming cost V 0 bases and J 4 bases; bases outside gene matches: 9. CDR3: CASSQERIGTGTYGYTF. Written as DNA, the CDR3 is TGTGCCAGCAGCCAAGAGCGTATAGGGACAGGGACCTATGGCTACACCTTC.

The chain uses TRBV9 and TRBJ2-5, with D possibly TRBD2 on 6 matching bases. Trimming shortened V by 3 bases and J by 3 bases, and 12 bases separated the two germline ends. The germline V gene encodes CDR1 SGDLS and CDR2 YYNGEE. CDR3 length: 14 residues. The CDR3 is CASSGWDLKETQYF. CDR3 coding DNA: TGTGCCAGCAGCGGGTGGGACTTGAAAGAGACCCAGTACTTC.

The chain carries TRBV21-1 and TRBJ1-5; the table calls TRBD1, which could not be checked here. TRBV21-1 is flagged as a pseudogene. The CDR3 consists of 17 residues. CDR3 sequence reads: CASSKVREGGRRQPQHF. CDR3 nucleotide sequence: TGTGCCAGCAGCAAAGTGAGAGAAGGGGGTCGAAGGCAGCCCCAGCATTTT.

CDR3 residues: CASSIRQAFPGQNTEAFF. The CDR3 DNA reads as TGTGCCAGTAGTATTAGACAGGCCTTCCCTGGGCAAAACACTGAAGCTTTCTTT. V usage is TRBV19 and J usage is TRBJ1-1; perhaps TRBD1 as D (6 bases). The V and J ends lost 3 bases and 2 bases respectively, with 22 bases between them. Germline CDR1 LNHDA, CDR2 SQIVND (reference sequence). The length of the CDR3 is 18 residues.

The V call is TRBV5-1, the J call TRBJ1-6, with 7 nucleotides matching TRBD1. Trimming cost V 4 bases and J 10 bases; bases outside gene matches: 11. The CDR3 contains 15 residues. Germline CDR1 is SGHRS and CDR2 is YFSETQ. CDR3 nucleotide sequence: TGCGCCAGCAGCGCCCTACAGGGGCGGGCGTCACCCCTCCACTTT. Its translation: CASSALQGRASPLHF.

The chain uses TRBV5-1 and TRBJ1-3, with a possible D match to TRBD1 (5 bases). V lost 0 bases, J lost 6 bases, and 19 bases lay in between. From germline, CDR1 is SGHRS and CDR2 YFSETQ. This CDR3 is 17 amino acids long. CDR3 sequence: CASSLGGGMLKTNTIYF. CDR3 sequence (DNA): TGCGCCAGCAGCTTGGGTGGGGGAATGCTAAAGACAAACACCATATATTTT.

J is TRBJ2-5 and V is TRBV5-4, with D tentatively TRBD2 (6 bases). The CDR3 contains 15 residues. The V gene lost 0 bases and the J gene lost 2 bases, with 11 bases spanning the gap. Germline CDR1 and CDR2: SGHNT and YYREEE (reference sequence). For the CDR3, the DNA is TGTGCCAGCAGCTTGGAACCCGGAGGGCAAGAGACCCAGTACTTC. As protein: CASSLEPGGQETQYF.

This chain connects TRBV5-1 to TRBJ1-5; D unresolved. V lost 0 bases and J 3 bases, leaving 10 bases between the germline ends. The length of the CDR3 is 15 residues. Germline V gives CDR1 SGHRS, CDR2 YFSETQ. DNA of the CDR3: TGCGCCAGCAGCTTGGAGGAGGGTCCCAATCAGCCCCAGCATTTT. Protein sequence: CASSLEEGPNQPQHF.

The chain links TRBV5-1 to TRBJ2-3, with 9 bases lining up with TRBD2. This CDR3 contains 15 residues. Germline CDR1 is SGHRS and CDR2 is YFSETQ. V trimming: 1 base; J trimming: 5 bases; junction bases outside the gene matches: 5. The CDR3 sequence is CASSLLSGSIDTQYF. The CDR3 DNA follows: TGCGCCAGCAGCTTGCTTAGCGGGAGTATAGATACGCAGTATTTT.

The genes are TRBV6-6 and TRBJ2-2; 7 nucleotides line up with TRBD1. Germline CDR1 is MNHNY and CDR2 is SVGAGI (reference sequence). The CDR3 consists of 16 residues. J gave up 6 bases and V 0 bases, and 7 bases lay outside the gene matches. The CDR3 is CASSYSSTGRAGELFF. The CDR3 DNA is TGTGCCAGCAGTTACTCATCGACAGGGCGCGCCGGGGAGCTGTTTTTT.

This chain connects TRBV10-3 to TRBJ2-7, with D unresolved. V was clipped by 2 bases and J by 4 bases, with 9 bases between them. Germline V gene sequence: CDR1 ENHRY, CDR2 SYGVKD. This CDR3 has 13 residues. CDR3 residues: CAISEGTYYEQYF. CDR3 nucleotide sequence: TGTGCCATCAGTGAGGGCACTTATTACGAGCAGTACTTC.

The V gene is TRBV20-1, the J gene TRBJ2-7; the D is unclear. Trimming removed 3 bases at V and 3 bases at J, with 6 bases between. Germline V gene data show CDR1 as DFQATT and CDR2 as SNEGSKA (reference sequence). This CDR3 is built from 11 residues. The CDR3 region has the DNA TGCAGTGCTAGTGCGAACTACGAGCAGTACTTC. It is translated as CSASANYEQYF.

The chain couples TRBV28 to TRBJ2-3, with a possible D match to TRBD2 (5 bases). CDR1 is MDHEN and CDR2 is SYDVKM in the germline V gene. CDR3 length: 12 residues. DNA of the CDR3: TGTGGCCAGGTCCGGGACACAGATACGCAGTATTTT. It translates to CGQVRDTDTQYF.

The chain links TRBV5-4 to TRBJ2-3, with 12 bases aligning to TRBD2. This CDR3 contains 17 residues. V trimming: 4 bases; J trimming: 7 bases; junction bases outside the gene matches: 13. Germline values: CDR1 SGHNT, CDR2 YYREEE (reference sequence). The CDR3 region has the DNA TGTGCCAGCAGCCTTCACCCCGGAACTAGCGGGAGGAATACGCAGTATTTT. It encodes CASSLHPGTSGRNTQYF. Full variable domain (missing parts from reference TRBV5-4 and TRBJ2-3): ETGVTQSPTHLIKTRGQQVTLRCSSQSGHNTVSWYQQALGQGPQFIFQYYREEENGRGNFPPRFSGLQFPNYSSELNVNALELDDSALYLCASSLHPGTSGRNTQYFGPGTRLTVL.